These T cell receptor beta chains were read from a single sample in a study of cytomegalovirus exposure and HLA in healthy donors. Assay used: immunoSEQ multiplex PCR; TCRdb lists only in-frame clones, some missing. The sample holds roughly 220,000 clones, 80% to 90% seen once. Sequencing was done on a sample of PBMCs. These receptors all stem from a man younger than 40 in good health and CMV-seronegative. Both conserved end residues are part of each CDR3. Fields, in order: D gene, clone size, J gene, V gene, CDR3 protein, CDR3 DNA. D genes are given only for firm matches. Not all rows give a size; the values are once, few, many and, for expanded clones, a class.

NA,NA,TRBJ1-5,TRBV5-8,CASSLGRVGNQPQHF,TGTGCCAGCAGCTTGGGCAGGGTAGGCAATCAGCCCCAGCATTTT
NA,NA,TRBJ1-3,TRBV6-1,CASSEAHEGVGNTIYF,TGTGCCAGCAGTGAAGCCCATGAGGGGGTAGGAAACACCATATATTTT
TRBD1,once,TRBJ1-4,TRBV4-1,CASSQDQGVGEKLFF,TGCGCCAGCAGCCAAGATCAGGGGGTAGGTGAAAAACTGTTTTTT
TRBD1,NA,TRBJ2-5,TRBV6-5,CASSPGTAHQETQYF,TGTGCCAGCAGTCCCGGGACAGCCCATCAAGAGACCCAGTACTTC
NA,NA,TRBJ2-7,TRBV6-1,CASSEAFGRAYEQYF,TGTGCCAGCAGTGAAGCATTTGGCAGGGCCTACGAGCAGTACTTC
TRBD2,NA,TRBJ2-7,TRBV4-3,CASSQDLLAGPQYF,TGCGCCAGCAGCCAAGATCTACTAGCGGGGCCGCAGTACTTC
NA,NA,TRBJ2-7,TRBV6-5,CASRFDRTYEQYF,TGTGCCAGCAGGTTCGACAGAACCTACGAGCAGTACTTC
TRBD1,NA,TRBJ1-2,TRBV2,CALVRGPGYGYTF,TGTGCCCTGGTTAGGGGGCCGGGCTATGGCTACACCTTC
TRBD1,NA,TRBJ2-7,TRBV14,CASSQDRGLTYEQYF,TGTGCCAGCAGCCAGGACAGGGGGCTTACCTACGAGCAGTACTTC
NA,NA,TRBJ1-2,TRBV10-3,CAISEFQGGDYGYTF,TGTGCCATCAGTGAGTTTCAAGGGGGAGACTATGGCTACACCTTC
NA,NA,TRBJ2-3,TRBV27,CASSEQYTDTQYF,TGTGCCAGCAGCGAGCAATACACAGATACGCAGTATTTT
NA,NA,TRBJ2-1,TRBV5-4,CASSLDLPGSYNEQFF,TGTGCCAGCAGCTTGGATCTCCCCGGCTCCTACAATGAGCAGTTCTTC
NA,NA,TRBJ1-5,TRBV28,CASHPGGVEPQHF,TGTGCCAGCCATCCCGGGGGGGTGGAGCCCCAGCATTTT
NA,NA,TRBJ2-6,TRBV18,CASSPPTGLSGANVLTF,TGTGCCAGCTCACCACCGACAGGCCTCTCTGGGGCCAACGTCCTGACTTTC
TRBD1,NA,TRBJ2-5,TRBV5-1,CASGTGGRETQYF,TGCGCCAGCGGGACAGGGGGAAGGGAGACCCAGTACTTC
NA,NA,TRBJ2-3,TRBV5-1,CASRRQGLDTQYF,TGCGCCAGCAGGAGGCAGGGGCTCGACACGCAGTATTTT
TRBD1,NA,TRBJ2-3,TRBV6-4,CASSAGGTQYF,TGTGCCAGTTCCGCAGGGGGTACGCAGTATTTT
NA,NA,TRBJ2-2,TRBV6-5,CASRASRVTGELFF,TGTGCCAGCAGAGCGTCCAGGGTCACCGGGGAGCTGTTTTTT
TRBD2,NA,TRBJ2-5,TRBV15,CATSRAVAGGRETQYF,TGTGCCACCAGCAGAGCCGTAGCGGGGGGACGGGAGACCCAGTACTTC
TRBD1,NA,TRBJ2-7,TRBV7-9,CASSPRTGGVGQYF,TGTGCCAGCAGCCCACGGACAGGGGGCGTCGGGCAGTACTTC
TRBD1,once,TRBJ2-5,TRBV7-2,CASSPPGTGQETQYF,TGTGCCAGCAGCCCCCCCGGGACAGGCCAAGAGACCCAGTACTTC
NA,NA,TRBJ1-2,TRBV6-5,CASSYRGGVIGYTF,TGTGCCAGCAGTTACAGGGGGGGTGTTATTGGCTACACCTTC
TRBD1,NA,TRBJ1-5,TRBV28,CASRTGGDGQPQHF,TGTGCCAGCAGGACAGGGGGGGATGGTCAGCCCCAGCATTTT
TRBD1,NA,TRBJ2-7,TRBV7-9,CASSLTGTGGFEQYF,TGTGCCAGCAGCTTAACGGGGACAGGGGGCTTCGAGCAGTACTTC